The 21 T cell receptor beta chains below were found in one sample sequenced in a study of CD8 T cells in ankylosing spondylitis (dated by TCRdb to 2016 to 2017). Libraries were constructed by 5' RACE. Sequencing relied on an Illumina HiSeq 2500. TCRdb ran its own pipeline on the public reads, namely fastp trimming at Q25 and MiXCR clone calling, and kept in-frame beta chains. For every CDR3 protein sequence, its rows merge into one entry that carries the most common genes and DNA. The sample table holds more than 150,000 distinct CDR3 sequences, of which about 20% were seen once. 3.5% to 5% of the sample lies in the top ten. The sequencing input was blood, either unsorted or a sorted T cell fraction (not recorded which). These receptors were obtained from a male donor under 30 with ankylosing spondylitis or in good health (not recorded which). Donor details come from another sample of the same person, matched by shared clones.

This clonotype came up many times. The CDR3 DNA is TGTGCCAGCAGCCAAAGGACAGCAAATAGCTACGAGCAGTACGTC. Residues: CASSQRTANSYEQYV. V is TRBV3-1 and J is TRBJ2-7; perhaps TRBD1 as D (6 bases). The CDR3 totals 15 residues. Germline values: CDR1 LGHDT, CDR2 YNNKEL (reference sequence). The V and J ends lost 2 bases and 3 bases respectively, with 14 bases between them.

The V call is TRBV24-1, the J call TRBJ2-1; 16 bases are a match to TRBD2. The CDR3 is 19 residues long. J was trimmed by 2 bases and V by 3 bases; bases with no gene match: 6. Germline values: CDR1 KGHDR, CDR2 SFDVKD. The CDR3 sequence is CATSDTGLAGGNTYNEQFF. CDR3 nucleotide sequence: TGTGCCACCAGTGATACGGGACTAGCGGGAGGGAACACCTACAATGAGCAGTTCTTC.

The V gene is TRBV6-4, the J gene TRBJ2-1; D gene unclear. The CDR3 has 12 amino acids. V gave up 6 bases and J gave up 5 bases, with 8 bases separating them. Germline assignment: CDR1 MRHNA and CDR2 SNTAGT. CDR3 coding DNA: TGTGCCAGCAGCGTTCGAGACAATGAGCAGTTCTTC. Protein product: CASSVRDNEQFF.

V gene TRBV27 combines with J gene TRBJ2-1; D is unresolved. Trimming took off 5 bases at V and 6 bases at J, with 14 bases between the two ends. Germline loops: CDR1 MNHEY, CDR2 SMNVEV (reference sequence). This CDR3 has 14 residues. Here the CDR3 reads CASSLTERRNEQFF. The CDR3 DNA reads as TGTGCCAGCAGTCTCACCGAGCGCCGCAATGAGCAGTTCTTC.

This clonotype was detected many times. V gene TRBV3-1 combines with J gene TRBJ1-1; tentative D call: TRBD1 (5 bases). The V gene's germline CDR1 is LGHDT and CDR2 YNNKEL (reference sequence). Trimming left V 3 bases short and J 8 bases short, with 13 bases between. The CDR3 is 13 residues long. This CDR3 is CASSHSRGSEAFF. CDR3 in DNA: TGTGCCAGCAGCCATTCGAGGGGCTCCGAAGCTTTCTTT.

This clonotype was detected many times. The rearrangement uses TRBV5-6 and TRBJ1-2; D ambiguous. The CDR3 is 13 amino acids. CDR1 and CDR2 from the germline V gene are SGHDT and YYEEEE. Trimming cost V 0 bases and J 4 bases, with 7 bases left between them. In DNA, the CDR3 is TGTGCCAGCAGCTTGGCAAACTCCTATGGCTACACCTTC. This gives the protein CASSLANSYGYTF.

The chain joins TRBV12-3 or TRBV12-4 to TRBJ2-7; D possibly corresponds to TRBD1 (5 bases). Trimming pared 2 bases from V and 3 bases from J, leaving 8 bases between. The CDR3 extends over 13 amino acids. DNA for the CDR3: TGTGCCAGCAGTTTAAGGGGATTCTACGAGCAGTACGTC. It is translated as CASSLRGFYEQYV.

This clonotype was counted at least ten times. CDR3 nucleotides: TGTGCCAGCAGCTTGATTGAGGGACTAGGCAATGAGCAGTTCTTC. Its translation: CASSLIEGLGNEQFF. This chain connects TRBV5-4 to TRBJ2-1, with 8 bases aligning to TRBD2. The CDR3 extends over 15 amino acids. Trimming took 1 base from V and 6 from J; bases not matched to a gene: 6. CDR1 SGHNT and CDR2 YYREEE come from the germline V gene (reference sequence).

This clonotype occurred many times. The chain carries TRBV9 and TRBJ2-1; 10 nucleotides match TRBD1. The CDR3 spans 14 residues. Germline V gene lookup returns CDR1 SGDLS and CDR2 YYNGEE. Trimming at V came to 3 bases and at J to 4 bases, leaving 1 base not matched to a gene. The CDR3 sequence is CASSGQGAYNEQFF. CDR3 nucleotide sequence: TGTGCCAGCAGCGGACAGGGGGCTTACAATGAGCAGTTCTTC.

This chain links TRBV30 with TRBJ2-2, with TRBD2 matching 10 bases. The CDR3 is 16 amino acids. Germline V gene lookup returns CDR1 GTSNPN and CDR2 SVGIG (reference sequence). V lost 2 bases to trimming and J lost 6 bases; unmatched junction nucleotides: 9. Here the CDR3 DNA reads TGTGCCTGGAGTATCCTAGCGGGAGCAGGACCCGGGGAGCTGTTTTTT. This sequence encodes CAWSILAGAGPGELFF.

Many counts were recorded for this clonotype. V and J are TRBV20-1 and TRBJ2-3; no reliable D call. The V end was cut by 7 bases, the J end by 2 bases, with 13 bases between. This CDR3 has 13 residues. Germline lookup yields CDR1 DFQATT and CDR2 SNEGSKA (reference sequence). The CDR3 DNA follows: TGCAGTGTTAGGCGAGGAAACACAGATACGCAGTATTTT. Translating gives CSVRRGNTDTQYF.

The chain joins TRBV20-1 to TRBJ2-7; D might be TRBD2 (5 bases). Germline CDR1 and CDR2: DFQATT and SNEGSKA (reference sequence). The CDR3 is made up of 14 amino acids. V dropped 3 bases and J dropped 3 bases, with 15 bases sitting between them. The CDR3 nucleotides read TGCAGTGCTAGCGGGGTGGATCGCCTCTACGAGCAGTACTTC. Amino acids: CSASGVDRLYEQYF.

The chain carries TRBV20-1 and TRBJ1-5; maybe TRBD1 (5 bases). This CDR3 is 16 amino acids long. The germline V and J ends were trimmed by 1 base and 0 bases, with 13 bases remaining between them. Germline lookup yields CDR1 DFQATT and CDR2 SNEGSKA (reference sequence). In DNA form, the CDR3 reads TGCAGTGCTAGAGGGTGGGGCAGCCATAGCAATCAGCCCCAGCATTTT. It yields the protein CSARGWGSHSNQPQHF.

At least ten counts were recorded for this clonotype. CDR3 sequence (DNA): TGCGCCAGCAGCTTGGCCTTCGATAGGGATGAGCAGTTCTTC. Its protein is CASSLAFDRDEQFF. The chain employs TRBV5-1 and TRBJ2-1; D not resolved. CDR1 and CDR2 (germline): SGHRS, YFSETQ. The V end was cut by 0 bases, the J end by 8 bases, with 12 bases between. There are 14 residues in the CDR3.

This clonotype was observed at least ten times. This chain joins TRBV6-5 and TRBJ2-1; TRBD2 aligns across 11 bases. Germline V gene data show CDR1 as MNHEY and CDR2 as SVGAGI. V gave up 2 bases and J gave up 4 bases; unmatched junction bases: 4. The CDR3 is 16 residues long. The DNA for the CDR3 is TGTGCCAGCAGTTACCCAATAGCGGGAGGGTACAATGAGCAGTTCTTC. Translating gives CASSYPIAGGYNEQFF.

This clonotype was recorded at least ten times. J is TRBJ1-3 and V is TRBV12-3 or TRBV12-4, with D unresolved. The V gene lost 4 bases and the J gene lost 0 bases, with 22 bases spanning the gap. The length of the CDR3 is 19 residues. The chain's CDR3 is CASSSSVRIEKFSGNTIYF. In nucleotides, the CDR3 is TGTGCCAGCAGTTCCTCCGTAAGGATAGAAAAGTTCTCTGGAAACACCATATATTTT.

The table lists this clonotype with many counts. The chain carries TRBV29-1 and TRBJ1-1; possibly TRBD1 for D (6 bases). Germline lookup yields CDR1 SQVTM and CDR2 ANQGSEA. The CDR3 loop spans 12 amino acids. The V end was cut by 6 bases, the J end by 1 base, with 9 bases between. The CDR3 is CSVQGPNTEAFF. CDR3 bases: TGCAGCGTCCAGGGGCCGAACACTGAAGCTTTCTTT.

The J gene is TRBJ1-5, the V gene TRBV2, with 7 bases fitting TRBD1. Looked up from germline, CDR1 is SNHLY and CDR2 is FYNNEI. This CDR3 contains 15 residues. V lost 2 bases to trimming and J lost 4 bases; unmatched junction nucleotides: 5. The CDR3 reads CASSETAGGNQPQHF. CDR3 bases: TGTGCCAGCAGTGAAACGGCAGGGGGGAATCAGCCCCAGCATTTT.

This clonotype was found many times. The rearrangement links TRBV6-2 or TRBV6-3 to TRBJ2-7, with 9 bases lining up with TRBD1. CDR3 length: 14 residues. V was clipped by 2 bases and J by 2 bases; unmatched bases: 1. Germline V CDR1 and CDR2: MNHEY, SVGEGT. The CDR3 reads CASSYGTGTYEQYF. As DNA, the CDR3 is TGTGCCAGCAGTTACGGGACAGGGACCTACGAGCAGTACTTC.

This clonotype was recorded many times. The chain recombines TRBV28 with TRBJ2-1; D might be TRBD2 (5 bases). Germline loops: CDR1 MDHEN, CDR2 SYDVKM. Trimming left V 4 bases short and J 8 bases short, with 21 bases between. The length of the CDR3 is 16 residues. CDR3 in DNA: TGTGCCAGCAGTTCCGTACTAGAATCCTTGTCGGATGAGCAGTTCTTC. It codes for CASSSVLESLSDEQFF.

Many counts were recorded for this clonotype. The genes are TRBV27 and TRBJ2-1; either TRBD1 or TRBD2 may fit D (5 bases each). With 3 bases removed from V and 6 bases from J, the gap between germline ends came to 15 bases. CDR3 length: 15 amino acids. Germline V CDR1 and CDR2: MNHEY, SMNVEV (reference sequence). The CDR3 loop is CASSFVGAPFNEQFF. CDR3 DNA sequence: TGTGCCAGCAGTTTTGTCGGGGCGCCATTCAATGAGCAGTTCTTC.